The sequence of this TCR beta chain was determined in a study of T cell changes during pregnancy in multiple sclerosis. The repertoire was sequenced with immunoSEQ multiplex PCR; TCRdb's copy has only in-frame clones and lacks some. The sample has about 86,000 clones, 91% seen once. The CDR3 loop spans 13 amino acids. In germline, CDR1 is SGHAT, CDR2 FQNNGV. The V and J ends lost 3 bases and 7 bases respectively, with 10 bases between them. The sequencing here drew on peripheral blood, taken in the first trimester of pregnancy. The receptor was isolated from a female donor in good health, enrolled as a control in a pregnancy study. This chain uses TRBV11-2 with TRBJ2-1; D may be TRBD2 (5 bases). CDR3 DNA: TGTGCCAGCAGCTTTGAGGGTCTGAATGAGCAGTTCTTC. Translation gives CASSFEGLNEQFF.